The clone carrying this T cell receptor (beta chain) was recorded many times. This record comes from a study of early T cells in non-severe SARS-CoV-2 infection. Across the whole study: Bulk RNA from unsorted whole blood was sequenced; chains were unpaired.

MiXCR, run by TCRdb on the 5' RACE reads, gives a single entry per CDR3 protein. The table records about 35,000 distinct CDR3 sequences, approximately 6% of them present only once. The sequences come from whole blood, collected at baseline. This TCR was recovered from an adult who was a healthcare worker with PCR-confirmed SARS-CoV-2 infection or an uninfected control (not recorded which).

The CDR3 is CASSSGLGTPPYEQYF. The CDR3 coding sequence is TGTGCCAGCAGCAGTGGGTTGGGGACCCCTCCGTACGAGCAGTACTTC. The rearrangement links TRBV7-9 to TRBJ2-7; D is tentatively TRBD1 or TRBD2 (5 bases each). The V and J ends lost 5 bases and 4 bases respectively, with 21 bases between them. This CDR3 has 16 residues. Germline CDR1 is SEHNR and CDR2 is FQNEAQ (reference sequence).